Detailed here is one T cell receptor beta chain. This entry is derived from a study of T cells in Graves' hyperthyroidism and ophthalmopathy. Amplified regions were TCR beta CDR3 sequences from RNA transcripts. The study used the HTBI primer set for a first-round RT-PCR of the TCR CDR3. MiXCR, applied by TCRdb to the multiplex PCR reads, yields one record per CDR3 protein. This sample has approximately 380,000 distinct CDR3 sequences, with under 20% found just once. Patients with uncontrolled infections, other autoimmune diseases, pregnancy or lactation were excluded. The PBMCs studied were ones that came from about 10 ml fresh peripheral blood. Germline loops: CDR1 DFQATT, CDR2 SNEGSKA (reference sequence). CDR3 length: 13 amino acids. The germline V and J ends were trimmed by 5 bases and 11 bases, with 21 bases remaining between them.

Source material: blood. This TCR derives from a man aged 18 to 29 with Graves' ophthalmopathy. The chain joins TRBV20-1 to TRBJ1-1; D unclear. The CDR3 is CSAPPDSPQRAFF. CDR3 DNA: TGCAGTGCTCCGCCGGATAGCCCTCAGAGGGCTTTCTTT.